This entry describes one T cell receptor (beta chain). The data were taken from a study of cytomegalovirus exposure and HLA in healthy donors. In the study overall: Approximately 170 million T cells yielded over 90 million unique TCR beta sequences in earlier analysis. From donors who were HLA-typed, an early data release held 81 million or so unique TCRs.

PCR amplification relied on 60 Vbeta primers (plus 13 Jbeta primers). Sequencing was performed with immunoSEQ multiplex PCR; in TCRdb, only in-frame clones are kept and a portion is missing. The profile shows about 200,000 clones, more than 80% of them singletons. The junction had 2 bases not matched to a gene; V was cut back by 2 bases and J by 6 bases. The germline V gene has CDR1 SGHNT and CDR2 YENEEA. The CDR3 sequence is 14 residues long. The chain is built from TRBV11-3 and TRBJ2-2; 8 bases agree with TRBD2. This receptor was taken from a young man in good health and CMV-seronegative. The sequenced sample consisted of PBMCs. The CDR3 protein is CASSLRRGAGELFF. CDR3 nucleotides: TGTGCCAGCAGCTTACGGCGGGGGGCCGGGGAGCTGTTTTTT.